Following are 4 T cell receptor beta chains from one sample sequenced in a study of blood T cell repertoires in COVID-19. Only in-frame clones appear in the TCRdb table, and some are missing; sequencing was by immunoSEQ multiplex PCR. The sample has 400,000 or so clones, over 75% seen once. The sample was PBMCs or T cells enriched from blood (not recorded which). Every receptor here comes from a man aged 40-49 years in a cohort exposed to, infected with or recovered from COVID-19 (not recorded which).

V usage is TRBV6-6 and J usage is TRBJ2-3; 7 bases match TRBD2. After removal of 6 bases from V and 4 bases from J, the junction contained 10 bases not matched to a gene. The germline CDR1 and CDR2 sequences are MNHNY and SVGAGI (reference sequence). The CDR3 runs 15 residues. This CDR3 is CASSPHGAGADTQYF. In DNA form, the CDR3 reads TGTGCCAGCAGCCCCCACGGGGCGGGAGCAGATACGCAGTATTTT.

The chain couples TRBV5-1 to TRBJ1-2, with D perhaps TRBD1 (5 bases). The CDR3 sequence is 18 residues long. Deletions cut 2 bases from V and 8 bases from J, with 28 bases between. Germline V gene data show CDR1 as SGHRS and CDR2 as YFSETQ. The CDR3 nucleotides read TGCGCCAGCAGCTTAGCGACCGGAGCAGTTTGGGGGAGGTTCGGCTACACCTTC. Its translation: CASSLATGAVWGRFGYTF.

The CDR3 sequence: CASSLAYSGSYEQYF. In DNA, the CDR3 is TGTGCCAGCAGCTTAGCATACAGCGGTTCCTACGAGCAGTACTTC. The chain carries TRBV7-2 and TRBJ2-7, with D perhaps matching TRBD2 (5 bases). Trimming pared 0 bases from V and 1 base from J, leaving 10 bases between. The CDR3 runs 15 residues. Germline CDR1 SGHTA, CDR2 FQGNSA. The full variable domain, completed using reference TRBV7-2 and TRBJ2-7, is GAGVSQSPSNKVTEKGKDVELRCDPISGHTALYWYRQSLGQGLEFLIYFQGNSAPDKSGLPSDRFSAERTGGSVSTLTIQRTQQEDSAVYLCASSLAYSGSYEQYFGPGTRLTVT.

The CDR3 here is CAWSLPGQGYYGYTF. CDR3 in DNA: TGTGCCTGGAGTCTCCCGGGACAGGGGTACTATGGCTACACCTTC. The chain carries TRBV30 and TRBJ1-2; the match to TRBD1 covers 10 bases. Germline trimming cut 2 bases from V and 3 bases from J; bases unmatched to any gene: 6. CDR1 GTSNPN and CDR2 SVGIG come from the germline V gene (reference sequence). The CDR3 runs 15 residues.